What follows are 17 T cell receptor beta chains derived from one specimen sequenced in a study of shared clonotypes between healthy human individuals. Measured with immunoSEQ multiplex PCR; TCRdb has only the in-frame clones, and not every one. The sample comprises some 2.1 million clones, about 95% of which are singletons, and 0.1% to 0.15% rests with the top ten. Sequencing input: naive CD4+ T cells sorted from blood. Subset in this sample: CD45RA+ positively selected. These receptors came from a man aged 18 to 35 in good health.

The chain has TRBV18 and TRBJ1-6; 7 bases align to TRBD1. The CDR3 runs 15 residues. The germline V gene has CDR1 KGHSH and CDR2 LQKENI. Unmatched junction bases numbered 6, after V lost 1 base and J lost 9 bases. CDR3 nucleotides: TGTGCCAGCTCACCACAAGAGGGGGCAGGTTCACCCCTCCACTTT. It codes for CASSPQEGAGSPLHF.

The rearrangement uses TRBV5-5 and TRBJ2-6; D not certain. Trimming took 2 bases from V and 0 from J, leaving 9 bases between them. CDR1 and CDR2 from the germline V gene are SGHKS and YYEKEE (reference sequence). The CDR3 spans 16 residues. The CDR3 DNA follows: TGTGCCAGCAGCTTAGTAGGCCCCTCTGGGGCCAACGTCCTGACTTTC. Its translation is CASSLVGPSGANVLTF.

This chain joins TRBV11-2 and TRBJ1-2, with D maybe TRBD1 (6 bases). CDR3 length: 17 amino acids. V was shortened by 4 bases and J by 4 bases, with 22 bases between the two germline ends. Per germline, CDR1 SGHAT and CDR2 FQNNGV. CDR3 in amino acids: CASSYSKGAGAIYGYTF. As DNA, the CDR3 is TGTGCCAGCAGCTACTCAAAGGGAGCAGGGGCAATCTATGGCTACACCTTC.

The genes are TRBV18 and TRBJ2-7, with unresolved D. The germline V and J ends were trimmed by 6 bases and 4 bases, with 19 bases remaining between them. Germline assignment: CDR1 KGHSH and CDR2 LQKENI. This CDR3 has 15 residues. This chain's CDR3 is CASSTSYGSPYEQYF. The DNA for the CDR3 is TGTGCCAGCTCTACATCCTATGGGTCCCCTTACGAGCAGTACTTC. Using reference TRBV18 and TRBJ2-7 for the parts outside the CDR3, the full variable domain is NAGVMQNPRHLVRRRGQEARLRCSPMKGHSHVYWYRQLPEEGLKFMVYLQKENIIDESGMPKERFSAEFPKEGPSILRIQQVVRGDSAAYFCASSTSYGSPYEQYFGPGTRLTVT.

The chain recombines TRBV10-2 with TRBJ2-3; D gene ambiguous. This CDR3 region has 17 residues. The V end lost 0 bases, the J end lost 0 bases, and 13 bases lay between the germline ends. Germline CDR1 is WSHSY and CDR2 is SAAADI. The DNA for the CDR3 is TGCGCCAGCAGTGAGTCGTGGGCGACCGCTAGCACAGATACGCAGTATTTT. Translated, it gives CASSESWATASTDTQYF.

This clone was seen just once. The chain has TRBV18 and TRBJ2-7; no definite D call. Germline V gene lookup returns CDR1 KGHSH and CDR2 LQKENI. The CDR3 is 16 residues long. Trimming took off 0 bases at V and 3 bases at J, with 15 bases between the two ends. CDR3 sequence: CASSPPSTASFYEQYF. The CDR3 DNA follows: TGTGCCAGCTCACCACCGTCGACGGCAAGCTTCTACGAGCAGTACTTC.

This clone showed up many times. The V call is TRBV7-2, the J call TRBJ2-7; tentative D call: TRBD2 (5 bases). Germline V CDR1 and CDR2: SGHTA, FQGNSA. The CDR3 loop spans 13 amino acids. V lost 5 bases, J lost 3 bases, and 11 bases lay in between. CDR3 in amino acids: CASSRTDDYEQYF. In DNA form, the CDR3 reads TGTGCCAGCAGCCGGACTGACGACTACGAGCAGTACTTC.

In this sample, this clone turned up once. The chain joins TRBV30 to TRBJ2-7; D possibly uses TRBD1 or TRBD2 (5 bases each). CDR3 length: 16 residues. CDR1 is GTSNPN, CDR2 SVGIG, per germline (reference sequence). V was cut by 0 bases and J by 4 bases, with 19 bases left in between. CDR3 in amino acids: CAWSVLGKGWGYEQYF. The CDR3 nucleotides are TGTGCCTGGAGTGTACTAGGAAAAGGGTGGGGGTACGAGCAGTACTTC.

V usage is TRBV10-3 and J usage is TRBJ2-7, with 9 bases matching TRBD2. Unmatched junction bases numbered 3, after V lost 9 bases and J lost 6 bases. CDR3 length: 11 amino acids. The V gene's germline CDR1 is ENHRY and CDR2 SYGVKD. CDR3 in amino acids: CAISGSTEQYF. CDR3 DNA: TGTGCCATTAGCGGGAGTACCGAGCAGTACTTC.

The chain carries TRBV11-1 and TRBJ1-1; D may be TRBD1 (5 bases). The V gene's germline CDR1 is SGHAT and CDR2 FQDESV (reference sequence). Trimming left V 3 bases short and J 6 bases short, with 11 bases between. This CDR3 is built from 13 residues. The CDR3 loop reads CASSFAGRAEAFF. In DNA, the CDR3 is TGTGCCAGCAGCTTTGCAGGGAGGGCTGAAGCTTTCTTT.

The chain uses TRBV9 and TRBJ1-1; possible D gene TRBD1, 6 bases. The CDR3 sequence is 14 residues long. Germline CDR1 and CDR2: SGDLS and YYNGEE. V was clipped by 1 base and J by 5 bases, with 12 bases between them. CDR3 DNA sequence: TGTGCCAGCAGCGTACTTACAGGGCAAACTGAAGCTTTCTTT. It codes for CASSVLTGQTEAFF. The variable domain in full, with the rest retrieved from reference TRBV9 and TRBJ1-1, is DSGVTQTPKHLITATGQRVTLRCSPRSGDLSVYWYQQSLDQGLQFLIQYYNGEERAKGNILERFSAQQFPDLHSELNLSSLELGDSALYFCASSVLTGQTEAFFGQGTRLTVV.

The CDR3 spells CASTRDRGYTAGWFYGYTF. In DNA, the CDR3 is TGTGCCAGCACTAGGGACAGGGGATATACCGCTGGGTGGTTCTACGGCTACACCTTC. The rearrangement joins TRBV28 to TRBJ1-2; TRBD1 matches at 10 bases. V was pared by 7 bases and J by 8 bases, with 25 bases of the junction left unmatched. The CDR3 runs to 19 residues. From germline, CDR1 is MDHEN and CDR2 SYDVKM.

This clone was detected once. The chain joins TRBV4-1 to TRBJ2-1; D remains ambiguous. V was cut by 1 base and J by 8 bases, with 18 bases left in between. The CDR3 is made up of 16 amino acids. CDR1 MGHRA and CDR2 YSYEKL come from the germline V gene. The CDR3 is CASSQVSVIISDEQFF. CDR3 nucleotides: TGCGCCAGCAGCCAAGTCTCAGTTATTATCTCTGATGAGCAGTTCTTC.

As to this clone: Other DNA sequences in the sample encode the same CDR3. The chain carries TRBV5-1 and TRBJ1-2; D perhaps matches TRBD1 (5 bases). The CDR3 sequence is 13 residues long. The V gene lost 0 bases and the J gene lost 5 bases, with 8 bases spanning the gap. CDR1 is SGHRS, CDR2 YFSETQ, per germline. The CDR3 coding sequence is TGCGCCAGCAGCTTGGGCGAGGGGTATGGCTACACCTTC. Protein product: CASSLGEGYGYTF.

The CDR3 loop is CASSEPQGAVVETQYF. The DNA of the CDR3 is TGTGCCAGCAGTGAACCACAGGGGGCGGTCGTGGAGACCCAGTACTTC. This rearrangement joins TRBV6-1 to TRBJ2-5, with 9 bases lining up with TRBD1. Per germline, CDR1 MNHNS and CDR2 SASEGT. The length of the CDR3 is 16 residues. V lost 2 bases and J lost 5; bases outside the gene matches: 9.

The chain joins TRBV7-3 to TRBJ1-2; the match to TRBD1 covers 7 bases. Germline V gives CDR1 SGHTA, CDR2 FQGTGA. The CDR3 loop spans 14 amino acids. Germline trimming cut 5 bases from V and 4 bases from J; bases unmatched to any gene: 7. The CDR3, as DNA: TGTGCCAGCAGCGGGACGACAGGGCCCTATGGCTACACCTTC. Its translation is CASSGTTGPYGYTF.

The V gene is TRBV10-1, the J gene TRBJ2-1, with D possibly TRBD1 on 5 matching bases. The V end was cut by 4 bases, the J end by 6 bases, with 7 bases between. CDR1 WNHNN and CDR2 SYGVQD come from the germline V gene (reference sequence). The CDR3 totals 12 residues. The CDR3 coding sequence is TGCGCCAGCAGTGCAGGGTTCAATGAGCAGTTCTTC. Translated: CASSAGFNEQFF.